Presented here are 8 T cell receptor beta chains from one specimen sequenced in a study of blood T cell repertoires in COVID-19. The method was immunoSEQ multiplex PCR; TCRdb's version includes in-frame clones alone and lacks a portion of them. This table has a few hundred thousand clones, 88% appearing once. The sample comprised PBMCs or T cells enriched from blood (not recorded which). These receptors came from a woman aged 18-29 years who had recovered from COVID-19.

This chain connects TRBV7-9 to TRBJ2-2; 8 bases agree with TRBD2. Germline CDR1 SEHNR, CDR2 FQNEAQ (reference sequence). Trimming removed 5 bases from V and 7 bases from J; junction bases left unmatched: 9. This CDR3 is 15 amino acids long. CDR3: CASSARSGGGGELFF. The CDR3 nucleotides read TGTGCCAGCAGCGCTCGGAGCGGGGGAGGCGGGGAGCTGTTTTTT. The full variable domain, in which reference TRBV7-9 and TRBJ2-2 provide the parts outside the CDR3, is DTGVSQNPRHKITKRGQNVTFRCDPISEHNRLYWYRQTLGQGPEFLTYFQNEAQLEKSRLLSDRFSAERPKGSFSTLEIQRTEQGDSAMYLCASSARSGGGGELFFGEGSRLTVL.

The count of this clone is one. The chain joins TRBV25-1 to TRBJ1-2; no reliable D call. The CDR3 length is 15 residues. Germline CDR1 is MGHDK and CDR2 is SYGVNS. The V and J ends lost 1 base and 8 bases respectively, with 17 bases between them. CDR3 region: CASSESSIKPGGYTF. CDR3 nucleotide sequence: TGTGCCAGCAGTGAATCCTCGATCAAACCGGGGGGCTACACCTTC.

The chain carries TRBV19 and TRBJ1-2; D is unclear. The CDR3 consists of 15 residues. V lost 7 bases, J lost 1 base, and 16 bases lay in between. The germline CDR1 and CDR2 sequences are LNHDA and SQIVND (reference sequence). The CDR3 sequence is CASTMGRESNYGYTF. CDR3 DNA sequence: TGTGCCAGTACTATGGGAAGGGAGAGTAACTATGGCTACACCTTC.

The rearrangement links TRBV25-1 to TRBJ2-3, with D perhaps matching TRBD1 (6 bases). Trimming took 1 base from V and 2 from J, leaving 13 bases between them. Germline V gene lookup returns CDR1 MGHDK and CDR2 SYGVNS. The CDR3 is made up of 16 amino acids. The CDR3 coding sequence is TGTGCCAGCAGTGAATCTGACAGGCGGTCCACAGATACGCAGTATTTT. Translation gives CASSESDRRSTDTQYF.

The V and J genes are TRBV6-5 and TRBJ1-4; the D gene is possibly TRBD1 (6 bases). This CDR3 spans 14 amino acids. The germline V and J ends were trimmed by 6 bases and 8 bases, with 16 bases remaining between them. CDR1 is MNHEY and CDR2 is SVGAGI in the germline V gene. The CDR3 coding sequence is TGTGCCAGCAGACCGACAGGCCTGGGGGAAAAACTGTTTTTT. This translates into CASRPTGLGEKLFF.

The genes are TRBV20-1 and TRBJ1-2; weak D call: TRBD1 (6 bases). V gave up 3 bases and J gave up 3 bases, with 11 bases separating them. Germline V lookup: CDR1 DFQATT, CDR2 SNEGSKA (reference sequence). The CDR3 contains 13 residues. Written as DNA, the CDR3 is TGCAGTGCTAGTCATACAGGGCACTATGGCTACACCTTC. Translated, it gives CSASHTGHYGYTF.

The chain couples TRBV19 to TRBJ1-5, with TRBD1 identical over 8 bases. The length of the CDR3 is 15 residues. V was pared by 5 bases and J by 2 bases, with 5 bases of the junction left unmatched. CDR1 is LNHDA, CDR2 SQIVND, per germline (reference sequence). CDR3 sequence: CASSAGQGGNQPQHF. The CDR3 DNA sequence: TGTGCCAGTAGTGCCGGACAGGGAGGCAATCAGCCCCAGCATTTT. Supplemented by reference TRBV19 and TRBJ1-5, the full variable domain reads DGGITQSPKYLFRKEGQNVTLSCEQNLNHDAMYWYRQDPGQGLRLIYYSQIVNDFQKGDIAEGYSVSREKKESFPLTVTSAQKNPTAFYLCASSAGQGGNQPQHFGDGTRLSIL.

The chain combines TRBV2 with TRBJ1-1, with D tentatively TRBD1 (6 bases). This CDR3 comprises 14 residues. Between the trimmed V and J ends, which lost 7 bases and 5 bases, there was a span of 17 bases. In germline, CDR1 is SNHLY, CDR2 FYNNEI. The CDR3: CASTQVGGGTEAFF. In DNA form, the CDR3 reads TGTGCCAGCACCCAAGTAGGGGGGGGAACTGAAGCTTTCTTT.